This T cell receptor (beta chain) emerged from a study of blood T cell repertoires in COVID-19. Study information: The samples span acute and convalescent COVID-19 from the United States, Italy and Spain.

V lost 9 bases to trimming and J lost 4 bases, with 12 bases between them. The CDR3 runs to 13 residues. Under the authors' procedure: Cell counts per sample came from amplifying reference gene primers. The assay was immunoSEQ multiplex PCR, and TCRdb's table has in-frame clones only and misses some. V, J and clone size derive from that table, while D and trimming were established from the DNA sequence. The table records some 200,000 clones, 80% to 95% of them present only once. This sequence originates from a man aged 50 or older with acute or convalescent COVID-19. Sequences were obtained from peripheral blood. The V gene is TRBV12-3 or TRBV12-4, the J gene TRBJ2-2; D perhaps matches TRBD1 (5 bases). CDR3 protein: CASLGQFTGELFF. The CDR3 DNA follows: TGTGCCAGTTTGGGGCAGTTCACCGGGGAGCTGTTTTTT.